The following is a T cell receptor beta chain sequence with its context. Method: immunoSEQ multiplex PCR; TCRdb's copy keeps in-frame clones and lacks some. This table holds some 150,000 clones, 94% found once. The data were taken from a study of T cell responses to AZD1222 COVID-19 vaccine. The CDR3 covers 14 residues. V dropped 3 bases and J dropped 5; count of bases not matched to a gene: 7. Germline V gives CDR1 SGHRS, CDR2 YFSETQ. This sequence was found in an adult in good health. The input for sequencing was peripheral blood, taken on day 0 of AZD1222 vaccination. The V and J genes are TRBV5-1 and TRBJ1-1; 7 nucleotides agree with TRBD1. Here the CDR3 DNA reads TGCGCCAGCAGCTGGGGGCCGACAGGGACTGAAGCTTTCTTT. Its protein product is CASSWGPTGTEAFF.